The source of this T cell receptor beta chain is a study of blood T cells in healthy people across ages. Points from the study as a whole: Naive CD4+ cells and diversity were both higher in long-lived donors than in aged donors. Unsorted PBMCs ruled out conclusive naive versus antigen-experienced comparison.

PCR was performed a second time for roughly 7 to 11 cycles using a sample-barcoded 5' primer and a J-beta primer mix. TCRdb itself ran the 5' RACE reads through MiXCR, one entry per CDR3 protein. Among 550,000 to 750,000 distinct CDR3 sequences listed, around a fifth were seen once. This clonotype appeared many times. Its antigen remains unknown. This clonotype was sampled from a man between 65 and 85 years old in good health. The sequenced sample consisted of blood.

This CDR3 is CSATRQSPGETQYF. In nucleotides, the CDR3 is TGCAGTGCTACTCGACAGTCCCCGGGAGAGACCCAGTACTTC. The chain has TRBV20-1 and TRBJ2-5, with D possibly being TRBD1 (5 bases). Trimming stripped 4 bases from V and 4 bases from J, with 16 bases between. This CDR3 spans 14 amino acids. The V gene's germline CDR1 is DFQATT and CDR2 SNEGSKA (reference sequence).